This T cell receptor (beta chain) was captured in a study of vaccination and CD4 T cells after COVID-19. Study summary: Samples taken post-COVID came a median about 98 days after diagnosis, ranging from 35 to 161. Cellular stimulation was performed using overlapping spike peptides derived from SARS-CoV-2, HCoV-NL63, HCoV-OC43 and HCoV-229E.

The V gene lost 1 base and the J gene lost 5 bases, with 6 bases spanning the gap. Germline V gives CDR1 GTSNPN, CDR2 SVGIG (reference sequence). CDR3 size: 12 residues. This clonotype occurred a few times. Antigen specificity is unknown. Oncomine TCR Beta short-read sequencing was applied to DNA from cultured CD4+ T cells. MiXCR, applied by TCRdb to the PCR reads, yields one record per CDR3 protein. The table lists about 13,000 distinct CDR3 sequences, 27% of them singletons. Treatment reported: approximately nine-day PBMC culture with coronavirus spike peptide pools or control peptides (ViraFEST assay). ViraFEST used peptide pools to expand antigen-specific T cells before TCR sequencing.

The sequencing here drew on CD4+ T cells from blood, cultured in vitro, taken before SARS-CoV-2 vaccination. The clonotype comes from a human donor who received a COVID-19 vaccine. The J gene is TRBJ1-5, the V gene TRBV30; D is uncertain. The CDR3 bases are TGTGCCTGGAGTGACACGGATCAGCCCCAGCATTTT. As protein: CAWSDTDQPQHF.